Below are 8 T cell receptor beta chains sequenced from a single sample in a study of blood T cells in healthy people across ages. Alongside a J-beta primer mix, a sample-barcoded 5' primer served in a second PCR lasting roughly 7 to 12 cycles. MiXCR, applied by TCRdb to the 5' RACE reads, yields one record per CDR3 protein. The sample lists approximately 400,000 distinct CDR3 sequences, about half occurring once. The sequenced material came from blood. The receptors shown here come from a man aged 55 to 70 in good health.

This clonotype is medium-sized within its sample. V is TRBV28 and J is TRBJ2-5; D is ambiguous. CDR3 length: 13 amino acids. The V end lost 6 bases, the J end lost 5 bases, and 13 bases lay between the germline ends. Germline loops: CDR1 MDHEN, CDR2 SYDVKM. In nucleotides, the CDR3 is TGTGCCAGCAGAACCCTCCCGGTGGAGACCCAGTACTTC. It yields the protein CASRTLPVETQYF.

The CDR3 here is CASSLDPGPRLGELFF. The CDR3 bases are TGTGCCAGCAGCTTAGATCCGGGACCCCGATTGGGGGAGCTGTTTTTT. The chain couples TRBV7-2 to TRBJ2-2; D is tentatively TRBD1 or TRBD2 (5 bases each). Trimming took off 1 base at V and 8 bases at J, with 17 bases between the two ends. Germline assignment: CDR1 SGHTA and CDR2 FQGNSA. CDR3 size: 16 residues.

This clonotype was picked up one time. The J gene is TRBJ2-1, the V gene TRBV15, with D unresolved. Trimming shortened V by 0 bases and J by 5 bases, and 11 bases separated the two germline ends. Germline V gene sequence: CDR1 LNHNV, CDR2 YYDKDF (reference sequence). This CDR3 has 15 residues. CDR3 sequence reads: CATSRDRGSDNEQFF. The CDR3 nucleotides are TGTGCCACCAGCAGAGATCGAGGAAGCGACAATGAGCAGTTCTTC. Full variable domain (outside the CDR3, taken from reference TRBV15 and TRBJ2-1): DAMVIQNPRYQVTQFGKPVTLSCSQTLNHNVMYWYQQKSSQAPKLLFHYYDKDFNNEADTPDNFQSRRPNTSFCFLDIRSPGLGDTAMYLCATSRDRGSDNEQFFGPGTRLTVL.

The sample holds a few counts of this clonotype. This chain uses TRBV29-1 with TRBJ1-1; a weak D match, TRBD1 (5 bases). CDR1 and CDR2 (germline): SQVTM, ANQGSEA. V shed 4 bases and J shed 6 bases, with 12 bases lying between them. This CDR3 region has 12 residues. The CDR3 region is CSVVELGAEAFF. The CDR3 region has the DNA TGCAGCGTTGTTGAGCTAGGGGCTGAAGCTTTCTTT.

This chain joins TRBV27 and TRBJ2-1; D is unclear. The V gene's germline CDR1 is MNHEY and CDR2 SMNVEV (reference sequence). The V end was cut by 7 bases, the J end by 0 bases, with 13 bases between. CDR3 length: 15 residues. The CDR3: CASIGGHGSYNEQFF. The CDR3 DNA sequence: TGTGCCAGCATCGGTGGCCATGGCTCCTACAATGAGCAGTTCTTC.

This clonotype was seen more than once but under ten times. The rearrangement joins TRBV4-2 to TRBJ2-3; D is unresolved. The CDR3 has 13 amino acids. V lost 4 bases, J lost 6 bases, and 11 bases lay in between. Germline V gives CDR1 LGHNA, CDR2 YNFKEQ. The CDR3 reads CASSRTLGDTQYF. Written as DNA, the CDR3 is TGTGCCAGCAGCCGAACTCTAGGCGATACGCAGTATTTT.

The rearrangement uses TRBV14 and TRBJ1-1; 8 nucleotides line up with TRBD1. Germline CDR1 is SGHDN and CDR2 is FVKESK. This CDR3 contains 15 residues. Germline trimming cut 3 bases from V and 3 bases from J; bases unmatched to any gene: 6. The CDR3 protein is CASSHLDRDHTEAFF. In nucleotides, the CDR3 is TGTGCCAGCAGCCACTTGGACAGGGACCACACTGAAGCTTTCTTT.

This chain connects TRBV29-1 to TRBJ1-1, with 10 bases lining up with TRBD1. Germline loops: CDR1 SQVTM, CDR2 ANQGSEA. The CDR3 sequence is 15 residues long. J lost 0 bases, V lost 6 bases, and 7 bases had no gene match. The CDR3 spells CSVDRGQGMNTEAFF. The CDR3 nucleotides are TGCAGCGTAGACAGGGGGCAAGGGATGAACACTGAAGCTTTCTTT.